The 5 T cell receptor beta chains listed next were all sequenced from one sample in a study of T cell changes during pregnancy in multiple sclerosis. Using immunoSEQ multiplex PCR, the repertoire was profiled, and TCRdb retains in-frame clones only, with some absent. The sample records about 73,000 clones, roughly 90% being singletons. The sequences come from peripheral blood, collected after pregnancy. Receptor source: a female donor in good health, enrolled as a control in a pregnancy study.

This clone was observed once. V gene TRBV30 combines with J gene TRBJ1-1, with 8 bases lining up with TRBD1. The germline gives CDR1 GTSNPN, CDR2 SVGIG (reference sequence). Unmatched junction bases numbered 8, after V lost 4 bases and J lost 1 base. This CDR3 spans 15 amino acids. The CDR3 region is CAWKPPGTGNTEAFF. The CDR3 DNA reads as TGTGCCTGGAAACCCCCCGGGACAGGGAACACTGAAGCTTTCTTT.

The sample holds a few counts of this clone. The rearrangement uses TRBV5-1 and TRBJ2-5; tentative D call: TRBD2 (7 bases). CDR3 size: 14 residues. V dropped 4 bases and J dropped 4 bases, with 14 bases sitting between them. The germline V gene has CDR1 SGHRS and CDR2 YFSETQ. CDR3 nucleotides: TGCGCCAGCAGCCCTAATAGGGGGGGAGAGACCCAGTACTTC. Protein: CASSPNRGGETQYF.

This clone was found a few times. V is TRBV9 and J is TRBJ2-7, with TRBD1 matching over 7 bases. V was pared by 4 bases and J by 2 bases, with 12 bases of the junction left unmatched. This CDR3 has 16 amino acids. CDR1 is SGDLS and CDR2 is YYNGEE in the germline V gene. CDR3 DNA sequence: TGTGCCAGCAGCCCTTCGAAGAAGGGGGCCCCCTACGAGCAGTACTTC. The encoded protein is CASSPSKKGAPYEQYF.

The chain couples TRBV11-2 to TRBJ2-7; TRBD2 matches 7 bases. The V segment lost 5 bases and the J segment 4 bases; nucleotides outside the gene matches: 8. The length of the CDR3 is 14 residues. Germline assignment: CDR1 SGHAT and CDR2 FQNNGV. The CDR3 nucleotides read TGTGCCAGCAGCCCCGGACTAGGTGAATACGAGCAGTACTTC. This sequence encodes CASSPGLGEYEQYF.

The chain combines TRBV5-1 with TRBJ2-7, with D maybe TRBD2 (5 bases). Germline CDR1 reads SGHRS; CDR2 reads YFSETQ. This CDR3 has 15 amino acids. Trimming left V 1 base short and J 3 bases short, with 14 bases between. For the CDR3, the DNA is TGCGCCAGCAGCTTGCCGGGGTCGTCGGGCTACGAGCAGTACTTC. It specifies CASSLPGSSGYEQYF.